This T cell receptor (beta chain) comes out of a study of T-cell memory formation after mild COVID-19. The overall study: TCR clustering was largely donor specific. Study-level points and caveats: Among clones peaking at day 37 in the second wave, SARS-CoV-2 specificity remained unconfirmed. Clones contracting over day 15 to 85 were CD4/CD8 balanced, with later expanders leaning CD4+. Most CD4+ clones that shrank were in CM and EM, while CD8+ ones turned up in EMRA.

CDR1 MGHRA and CDR2 YSYEKL come from the germline V gene. The ends were cut back, 4 bases at V and 8 bases at J, with 21 bases in the middle. There are 16 residues in the CDR3. This clonotype has just a few counts. As yet, its antigen is unknown. TCRdb re-called the 5' RACE reads through MiXCR, storing one row per CDR3 protein. The profile shows hundreds of thousands of distinct CDR3 sequences, over 15% of them singletons. The sequencing sample was made of PBMCs or a T cell subset sorted from them (not recorded which). This TCR was recovered from an adult woman who had mild COVID-19 (a few samples of this study predate the infection). Cell type and time point are not known. The chain links TRBV4-1 to TRBJ2-1; D may match TRBD1 or TRBD2 (6 bases each). The CDR3 nucleotides are TGCGCCAGCAGCCTTCCGGGGGCCGTCGGTTTCTATGAGCAGTTCTTC. This sequence encodes CASSLPGAVGFYEQFF.